The present T cell receptor (beta chain) was sequenced within a study of OX40 agonist ivuxolimab in advanced cancers. As for the study more broadly: Ivuxolimab, which targeted the costimulatory receptor OX40 (CD134), was an agonistic, fully human IgG2 monoclonal antibody. Intravenous ivuxolimab was administered to patients every 2 weeks at six dose levels: 0.01, 0.1, 0.3, 1.5, 3 and 10 mg/kg. Among the approximately 54 dose-escalation patients, around 20 had hepatocellular carcinoma, 15 or so melanoma, 9 renal cell carcinoma and 9 head and neck cancer. In the dose-escalation cohort, over 65% of patients were male, and the mean age was around 60 years, with a range of about 23 to 80. Patients were allowed to have had prior anti-PD-1, anti-PD-L1 or anti-CTLA-4 therapy, and around 37% of the dose-escalation patients had previously received checkpoint inhibitors. Partial responses were achieved by three dose-escalation patients, of whom one had hepatocellular carcinoma and two had cutaneous melanoma. Peripheral TCRbeta sequencing was intended to test whether TCR sequence diversity was altered and clonal T-cell expansion was caused by ivuxolimab. The paper describes the monotherapy dose-escalation part (N = 52 patients) of the phase I trial of ivuxolimab. Here is what the overall study found, with its caveats: In the 0.1-3.0 mg/kg groups, partial responders were among the patients with the lowest normalized peripheral clonal expansion, particularly in CD8+ T cells. Low levels of normalized T-cell clonal expansion were also shown by some nonresponding patients. After ivuxolimab, expanded clones were on average more numerous among CD8+ T cells than among CD4+ T cells. At doses of 0.1 to 3.0 mg/kg, clonal expansion of both CD4+ and CD8+ blood T cells was observed from baseline to week 6. The antigen specificity of the peripheral T cells that underwent clonal expansion was not determined.

The trim is 5 bases for V and 5 bases for J, with a gap of 10 bases between the germline ends. The germline V gene supplies CDR1 SGHNT and CDR2 YENEEA. There are 13 amino acids in the CDR3, from cysteine to phenylalanine inclusive. Only the CDR3 part of the read is kept: 39 bases, read in frame from the first base. Remarks on this clone: This clone's antigen is unknown. No much larger clone is present one base from it, and per-base qualities are unavailable.

To sequence the TCRbeta CDR3 region, genomic DNA was isolated from the sorted cells. The immunoSEQ Assay was used for sequencing of TCRbeta CDR3 regions. In its TCRdb copy, this immuneACCESS table keeps in-frame sequences only and misses some clones. Where compared with another copy, unresolved V genes explain less than half of these, and the others have no known cause. For this sample the table gives around 34,000 clones, of which approximately 80% were detected only once. The ten biggest clones cover roughly 15% of the sample. The trial excluded patients who had a history of autoimmune disease or who were on systemic immunosuppression. Peripheral blood for TCR sequencing was drawn from every dose cohort at baseline, at cycle 4 day 1 and at cycle 7 day 1. The samples were drawn from a first-in-human, open-label, multicenter phase I dose-escalation trial of ivuxolimab. Adults with locally advanced or metastatic melanoma, renal cell carcinoma, hepatocellular carcinoma or head and neck squamous cell carcinoma were enrolled in the trial. Before TCR sequencing, CD4+ T cells and CD8+ T cells were sorted from peripheral blood as separate populations.

The chain employs TRBV11-3 and TRBJ2-1; no D gene can be assigned with confidence. Source: CD4+ or CD8+ T cells sorted from blood, taken in a trial of the OX40 agonist ivuxolimab. The TCR sequence derives from an adult with an advanced solid tumor such as melanoma, head and neck, liver or kidney cancer. The DNA sequence reads TGTGCCAGCAGCCCCTTTGGCGACAATGAGCAGTTCTTC. Protein translation: CASSPFGDNEQFF.